This TCR beta chain is drawn from a study of T cell changes during pregnancy in multiple sclerosis. V lost 1 base and J 4 bases, leaving 9 bases between the germline ends. The length of the CDR3 is 14 residues. Germline V CDR1 and CDR2: MGHRA, YSYEKL. TCRdb keeps only in-frame clones here, not all; method: immunoSEQ multiplex PCR. The table records 65,000 to 75,000 clones, about 92% of them present only once. The sample was CD8+ T cells from peripheral blood mononuclear cells, taken in the third trimester of pregnancy. The receptor was derived from a female donor in good health, enrolled as a control in a pregnancy study. The chain combines TRBV4-1 with TRBJ2-3, with a weak D call TRBD2 (6 bases). CDR3 DNA: TGCGCCAGCAGCCAAGGGGGACTGGCAGATACGCAGTATTTT. It yields the protein CASSQGGLADTQYF.